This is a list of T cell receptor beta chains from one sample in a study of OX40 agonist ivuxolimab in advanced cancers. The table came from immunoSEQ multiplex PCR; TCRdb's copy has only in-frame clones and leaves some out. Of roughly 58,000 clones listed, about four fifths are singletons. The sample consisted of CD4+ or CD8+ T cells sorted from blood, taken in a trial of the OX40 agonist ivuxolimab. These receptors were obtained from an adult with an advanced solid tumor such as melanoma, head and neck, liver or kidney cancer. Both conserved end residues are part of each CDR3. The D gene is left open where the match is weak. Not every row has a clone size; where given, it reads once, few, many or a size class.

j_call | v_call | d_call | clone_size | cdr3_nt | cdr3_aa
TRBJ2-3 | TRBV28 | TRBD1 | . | TGTGCCAGCAACTGGGGGACAGGAAGCACAGATACGCAGTATTTT | CASNWGTGSTDTQYF
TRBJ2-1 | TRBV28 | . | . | TGTGCCACCACGGATGCGGCTAGGAATGAGCAGTTCTTC | CATTDAARNEQFF
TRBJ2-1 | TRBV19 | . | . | TGTGCCAGTAGTCGACAGGTTTCCTACAATGAGCAGTTCTTC | CASSRQVSYNEQFF
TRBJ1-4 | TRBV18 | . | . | TGTGCCAGCTCCGGGTCCGAAAAACTGTTTTTT | CASSGSEKLFF
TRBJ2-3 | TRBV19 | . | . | TGTGCCAGTAGATCGGAGGAGAGAACAGATACGCAGTATTTT | CASRSEERTDTQYF
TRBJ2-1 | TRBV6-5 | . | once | TGTGCCAGCAGTTACAAAAGAGACTACAATGAGCAGTTCTTC | CASSYKRDYNEQFF
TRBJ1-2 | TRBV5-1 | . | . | TGCGCCAGCAGCTCCTGGACAGAGGATGGCTACACCTTC | CASSSWTEDGYTF
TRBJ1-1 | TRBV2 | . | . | TGTGCCAGCAATGACAGGAACCGTATTGAAGCTTTCTTT | CASNDRNRIEAFF
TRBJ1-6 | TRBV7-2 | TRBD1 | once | TGTGCCAGCAGCGTGGGACAGGGGGCTGATTCACCCCTCCACTTT | CASSVGQGADSPLHF
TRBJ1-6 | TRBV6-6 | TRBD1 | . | TGTGCCAGCACCCAGGACAGGGGAGGCAATTCACCCCTCCACTTT | CASTQDRGGNSPLHF
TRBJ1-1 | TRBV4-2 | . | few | TGTGCCAGCAGCCAAAGTAACACTGAAGCTTTCTTT | CASSQSNTEAFF
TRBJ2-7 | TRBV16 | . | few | TGTGCCAGCAGCCAATCACTCGGTCGAGGGAACGAGCAGTACTTC | CASSQSLGRGNEQYF
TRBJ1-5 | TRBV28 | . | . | TGTGCCAGCAGTTTAAGTTGGGGCAATCAGCCCCAGCATTTT | CASSLSWGNQPQHF
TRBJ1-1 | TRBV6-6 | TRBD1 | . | TGTGCCAGCAGTTATCGCCAGGGGGTTTACACTGAAGCTTTCTTT | CASSYRQGVYTEAFF
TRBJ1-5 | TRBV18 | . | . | TGTGCCAGCTCACCCGGGGGACCGTCGGATCAGCCCCAGCATTTT | CASSPGGPSDQPQHF
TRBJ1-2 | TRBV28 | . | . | TGTGCCAGCAGCATCCCATATAACTATGGCTACACCTTC | CASSIPYNYGYTF
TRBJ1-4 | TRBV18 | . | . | TGTGCCAGCTCACAGCTAACTAATGAAAAACTGTTTTTT | CASSQLTNEKLFF
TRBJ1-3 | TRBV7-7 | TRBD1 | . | TGTGCTAGCAGCCCAGACAGGGGCCCGGGAAACACCATATATTTT | CASSPDRGPGNTIYF
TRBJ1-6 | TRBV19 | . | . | TGTGCCAGTAGTATACCTTCCTATAATTCACCCCTCCACTTT | CASSIPSYNSPLHF
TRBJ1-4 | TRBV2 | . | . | TGTGCCAGCAGTGTTGGGGGGCGTAATGAAAAACTGTTTTTT | CASSVGGRNEKLFF
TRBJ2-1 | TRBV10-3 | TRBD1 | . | TGTGCCATCAGTGAGTCGGGGGACAGGGTGAACAATGAGCAGTTCTTC | CAISESGDRVNNEQFF
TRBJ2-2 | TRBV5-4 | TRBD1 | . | TGTGCCAGCAGCCCCCCGGGACAGGGGGCAACCGGGGAGCTGTTTTTT | CASSPPGQGATGELFF
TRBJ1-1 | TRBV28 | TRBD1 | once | TGTGCCAGCACCGCCGCCCAGGGGGCCACTGAAGCTTTCTTT | CASTAAQGATEAFF
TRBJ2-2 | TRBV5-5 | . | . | TGTGCCAGCAGCTTGTTGGGGACCACCGGGGAGCTGTTTTTT | CASSLLGTTGELFF
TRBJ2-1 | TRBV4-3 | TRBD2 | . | TGCGCCAGCAGCCAAGGGGCGAACGGGGGGATTTCCTACAATGAGCAGTTCTTC | CASSQGANGGISYNEQFF
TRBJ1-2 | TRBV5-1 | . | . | TGCGCCAGCAGCTTGGGGACTTTTTCTCGAGCTAACTATGGCTACACCTTC | CASSLGTFSRANYGYTF
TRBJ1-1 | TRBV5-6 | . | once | TGTGCCAGCAGCTTGTCTTCCAAGGTTAGGAGCACTGAAGCTTTCTTT | CASSLSSKVRSTEAFF
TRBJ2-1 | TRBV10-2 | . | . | TGCGCCAGCAGTGAGCGGGGTTACAATGAGCAGTTCTTC | CASSERGYNEQFF
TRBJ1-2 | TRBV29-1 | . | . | TGCAGCGTTGATTCTGGGTATGGCTACACCTTC | CSVDSGYGYTF
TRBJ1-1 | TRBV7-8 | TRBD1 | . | TGTGCCAGCAGCCCCAGGGGGGGCCGTAGCACTGAAGCTTTCTTT | CASSPRGGRSTEAFF
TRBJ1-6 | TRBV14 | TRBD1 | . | TGTGCCAGCAGCCAAGGAGGGTTCGGGACAGGGTATAATTCACCCCTCCACTTT | CASSQGGFGTGYNSPLHF
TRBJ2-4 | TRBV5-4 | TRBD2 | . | TGTGCCAGCAGCTTGAACCCCCTAGCGGGGGAAAACATTCAGTACTTC | CASSLNPLAGENIQYF
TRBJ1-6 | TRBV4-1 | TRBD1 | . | TGCGCCAGCAGCCACGGACTCCGGGACAGGGTTAATTCACCCCTCCACTTT | CASSHGLRDRVNSPLHF
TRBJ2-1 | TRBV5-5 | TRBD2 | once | TGTGCCAGCAGCTTCCTAGCGGGGGGGAATGAGCAGTTCTTC | CASSFLAGGNEQFF
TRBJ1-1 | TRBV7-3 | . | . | TGTGCCAGCAGCTTCGGGACGAACACTGAAGCTTTCTTT | CASSFGTNTEAFF
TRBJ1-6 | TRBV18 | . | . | TGTGCCAGCTCACCCGACAATAACTCACCCCTCCACTTT | CASSPDNNSPLHF
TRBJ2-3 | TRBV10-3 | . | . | TGTGCCATCCAAGCAGGAGACACAGATACGCAGTATTTT | CAIQAGDTDTQYF
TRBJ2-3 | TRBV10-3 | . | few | TGTGCCATCAGCCCAGACAGCCGCACAGATACGCAGTATTTT | CAISPDSRTDTQYF
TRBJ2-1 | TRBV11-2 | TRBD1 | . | TGTGCCAGCAGCCTAGGTACTCGGGACAGGGGTCCCTACAATGAGCAGTTCTTC | CASSLGTRDRGPYNEQFF
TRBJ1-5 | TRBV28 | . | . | TGTGCCAGCACCTCTGCGGGGTCAGGCAATCAGCCCCAGCATTTT | CASTSAGSGNQPQHF
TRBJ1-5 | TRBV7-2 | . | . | TGTGCCAGCAGCTTGAAGGGGTCCGTTCTCTATAGCAATCAGCCCCAGCATTTT | CASSLKGSVLYSNQPQHF
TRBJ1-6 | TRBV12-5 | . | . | TGTGCTAGTAAACAAGTAGGAGCGAATTCACCCCTCCACTTT | CASKQVGANSPLHF
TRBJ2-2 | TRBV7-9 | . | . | TGTGCCAGCAGCCAATCGAACACCGGGGAGCTGTTTTTT | CASSQSNTGELFF
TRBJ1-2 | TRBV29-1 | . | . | TGCAGCGTTGATAGGGCAGAACACTATGGCTACACCTTC | CSVDRAEHYGYTF
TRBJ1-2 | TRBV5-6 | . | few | TGTGCCAGCAGCCGGACGGCCTATGGCTACACCTTC | CASSRTAYGYTF
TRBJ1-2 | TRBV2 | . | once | TGTGCCAGCAGTGAGGCCAGGGTTGGGGGCTATGGCTACACCTTC | CASSEARVGGYGYTF
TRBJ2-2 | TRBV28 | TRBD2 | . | TGTGCCAGCAGTCTAGCGGGGACTTCGTCCGGGGAGCTGTTTTTT | CASSLAGTSSGELFF
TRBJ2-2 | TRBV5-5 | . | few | TGTGCCAGCAGCTTGGACACCGGGGAGCTGTTTTTT | CASSLDTGELFF
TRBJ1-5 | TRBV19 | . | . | TGTGCCAGTAATCCCTCCCGGGGGGCTTTTGAGCCCCAGCATTTT | CASNPSRGAFEPQHF
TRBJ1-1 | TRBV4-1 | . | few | TGCGCCAGCAGCCTACAGATACAGGGGAACACTGAAGCTTTCTTT | CASSLQIQGNTEAFF
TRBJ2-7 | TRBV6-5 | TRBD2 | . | TGTGCCAGCAGTCTCCCTAGCGGGATGACCTACGAGCAGTACTTC | CASSLPSGMTYEQYF